This T cell receptor (beta chain) was recovered during a study of blood T cell repertoires in COVID-19. Sequenced by immunoSEQ multiplex PCR; TCRdb stores in-frame clones only, minus some. There are about 320,000 clones in the sample; roughly nine tenths occur only once, and 2.6% lies in the top ten. There are 14 residues in the CDR3. With 4 bases removed from V and 6 bases from J, the gap between germline ends came to 12 bases. The germline CDR1 and CDR2 sequences are SGHTA and FQGNSA. J is TRBJ1-4 and V is TRBV7-2; the D gene is possibly TRBD1 (6 bases). The receptor was isolated from a man aged 60 to 69 who had recovered from COVID-19. The specimen was PBMCs or T cells enriched from blood (not recorded which). CDR3 in amino acids: CASSSRDKDEKLFF. The CDR3 DNA follows: TGTGCCAGCAGCTCCCGGGACAAAGATGAAAAACTGTTTTTT. The full variable domain, rest sourced from reference TRBV7-2 and TRBJ1-4, is GAGVSQSPSNKVTEKGKDVELRCDPISGHTALYWYRQSLGQGLEFLIYFQGNSAPDKSGLPSDRFSAERTGGSVSTLTIQRTQQEDSAVYLCASSSRDKDEKLFFGSGTQLSVL.